The clone carrying this TCR beta chain was seen at least ten times. What it recognizes is unknown. V gave up 3 bases and J gave up 5 bases, with 8 bases separating them. The CDR3 length is 13 residues. Unique molecular identifiers were present on cDNA, and template switching added a universal primer site. TCRdb passed the 5' RACE reads through MiXCR, listing each CDR3 protein once. The sample records fewer than 800,000 distinct CDR3 sequences, about 7% being singletons. This entry is derived from a study of identical twins. Study-level points and caveats: Among out-of-frame alpha sequences shared by twins, low generation probability occurred in excess. Clonotypes of the beta chain that were abundant in cord blood carried fewer insertions (memory repertoires showed none).

These records were also assigned to another study, of yellow fever vaccine responses in identical twins. Turning to that study: Reports say the vaccine T cell response in twins looked partly convergent and partly personalized.

The TCR sequence derives from a woman between 18 and 29 years old in good health. The V and J genes are TRBV12-3 or TRBV12-4 and TRBJ1-5; D gene ambiguous. The sequenced material came from PBMCs. The CDR3 nucleotides read TGTGCCAGCAGTTTTGACGAACATCAGCCCCAGCATTTT. Its translation is CASSFDEHQPQHF.